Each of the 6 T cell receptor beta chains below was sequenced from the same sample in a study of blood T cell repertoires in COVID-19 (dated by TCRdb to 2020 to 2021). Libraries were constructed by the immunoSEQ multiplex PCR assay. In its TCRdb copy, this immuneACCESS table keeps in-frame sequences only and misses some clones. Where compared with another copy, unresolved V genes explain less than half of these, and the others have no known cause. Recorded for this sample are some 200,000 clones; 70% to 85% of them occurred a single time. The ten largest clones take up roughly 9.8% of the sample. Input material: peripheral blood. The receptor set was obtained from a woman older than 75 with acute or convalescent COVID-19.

Written as DNA, the CDR3 is TGTGCCAGTAGTAAGGGACTAGCGGGAGGTCACTCCTACAATGAGCAGTTCTTC. This translates into CASSKGLAGGHSYNEQFF. The V gene is TRBV19, the J gene TRBJ2-1; 15 bases map to TRBD2. The CDR3 has 18 amino acids. CDR1 and CDR2 (germline): LNHDA, SQIVND (reference sequence). The V gene end was trimmed by 4 bases and the J gene end by 0 bases; junction bases not matched to a gene: 4.

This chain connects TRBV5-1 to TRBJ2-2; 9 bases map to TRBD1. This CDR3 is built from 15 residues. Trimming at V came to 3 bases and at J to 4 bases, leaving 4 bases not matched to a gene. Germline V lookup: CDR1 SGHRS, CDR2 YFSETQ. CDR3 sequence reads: CASSWDREGTGELFF. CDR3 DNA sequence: TGCGCCAGCAGCTGGGACAGGGAAGGCACCGGGGAGCTGTTTTTT.

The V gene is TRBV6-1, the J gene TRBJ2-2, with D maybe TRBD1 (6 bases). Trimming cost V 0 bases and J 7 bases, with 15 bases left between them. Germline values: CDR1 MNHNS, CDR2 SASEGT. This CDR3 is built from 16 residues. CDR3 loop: CASSEAAPIRGGELFF. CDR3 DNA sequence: TGTGCCAGCAGTGAAGCAGCGCCCATCAGGGGCGGGGAGCTGTTTTTT.

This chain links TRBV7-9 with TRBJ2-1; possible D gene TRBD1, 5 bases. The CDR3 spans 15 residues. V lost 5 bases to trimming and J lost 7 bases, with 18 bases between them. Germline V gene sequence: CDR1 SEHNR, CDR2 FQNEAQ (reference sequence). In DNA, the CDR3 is TGTGCCAGCAGCGCACAGGTTGTTGTTTTAAATGAGCAGTTCTTC. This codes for CASSAQVVVLNEQFF. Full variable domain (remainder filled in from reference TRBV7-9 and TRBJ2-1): DTGVSQNPRHKITKRGQNVTFRCDPISEHNRLYWYRQTLGQGPEFLTYFQNEAQLEKSRLLSDRFSAERPKGSFSTLEIQRTEQGDSAMYLCASSAQVVVLNEQFFGPGTRLTVL.

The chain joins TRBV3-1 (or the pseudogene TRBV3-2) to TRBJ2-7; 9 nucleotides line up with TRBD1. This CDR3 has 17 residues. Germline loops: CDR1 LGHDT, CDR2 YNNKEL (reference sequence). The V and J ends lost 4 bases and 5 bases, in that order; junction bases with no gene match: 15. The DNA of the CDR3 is TGTGCCAGCAGCCGCGCCCAGACAGGGGGTAAAAGGCACGAGCAGTACTTC. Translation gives CASSRAQTGGKRHEQYF.

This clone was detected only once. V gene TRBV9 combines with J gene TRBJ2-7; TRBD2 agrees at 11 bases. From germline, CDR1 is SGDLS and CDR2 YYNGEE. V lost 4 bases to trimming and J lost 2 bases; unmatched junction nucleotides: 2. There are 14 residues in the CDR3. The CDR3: CASSPTSGAYEQYF. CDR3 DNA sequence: TGTGCCAGCAGCCCGACTAGCGGGGCCTACGAGCAGTACTTC. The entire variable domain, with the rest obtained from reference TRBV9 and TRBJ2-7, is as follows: DSGVTQTPKHLITATGQRVTLRCSPRSGDLSVYWYQQSLDQGLQFLIQYYNGEERAKGNILERFSAQQFPDLHSELNLSSLELGDSALYFCASSPTSGAYEQYFGPGTRLTVT.